This T cell receptor (beta chain) was retrieved from a study of shared clonotypes between healthy human individuals. Trimming cost V 5 bases and J 13 bases; bases outside gene matches: 11. Looked up from germline, CDR1 is MNHEY and CDR2 is SVGAGI. The CDR3 is 14 amino acids. Produced via immunoSEQ multiplex PCR; TCRdb's table is partial and in-frame only. The sample has some 2.1 million clones; roughly 96% are singletons. Those who donated were healthy HIV-negative adults, with no recent acute infections or vaccinations reported. This rearrangement joins TRBV6-5 to TRBJ2-2; 9 bases match TRBD2. The specimen sequenced was naive CD4+ T cells sorted from blood. Documented subset: CD45RA+ positively selected. The receptor was derived from a man in his late teens or twenties in good health. CDR3 nucleotide sequence: TGTGCCAGCAGTGTAGACCGAGCGGGGGGTGGGCTGTTTTTT. It specifies CASSVDRAGGGLFF.